This TCR beta chain was sequenced during a study of CD8+ T cells in alopecia areata. As for the study in general: Transfer of skin from roughly 6-12-month-old C3H/HeJ graft donors with spontaneous alopecia was made to roughly 6-10-week-old female C3H/HeJ mice.

General study points: More clonal than normal scalp was lesional scalp, particularly alopecia totalis/universalis.

The pooled cutaneous lymph node cells were sorted using several markers (CD4, CD8alpha, NKG2D, NKG2ACE and others). A note on this clone: Its antigen is still unknown. These gene names are mouse names. The CDR3 end lies 4 residues beyond the end of the read and is filled in from the germline J gene. This same CDR3 is encoded by further DNA sequences in the sample.

Sequencing used cDNA as its template, made by extracting RNA and reverse transcribing it. Repertoires were generated with immunoSEQ multiplex PCR, while TCRdb's copy carries only in-frame clones and drops some. Recorded here are about 300,000 clones, with no singletons, and the ten leading clones hold 1.2%. Trimming removed 4 bases at V and 0 bases at J, with 9 bases between. Per the germline V gene, CDR1 is FNHDT and CDR2 is SITEND (reference sequence). The CDR3 extends over 14 amino acids. The origin of this receptor is a C3H/HeJ mouse with alopecia areata. The mouse line has the MHC haplotype H2-k. The rearrangement links TRBV19 to TRBJ2-3; D possibly corresponds to TRBD2 (6 bases). The sample taken for sequencing was CD4+ T cells sorted from a lymph node. This CDR3 is CASSRLGSAETLYF. The covered CDR3 bases are TGTGCCAGCAGTCGCCTGGGGAGTGCAGAA. The full variable domain, completed using reference TRBV19 and TRBJ2-3, is GGIITQTPKFLIGQEGQKLTLKCQQNFNHDTMYWYRQDSGKGLRLIYYSITENDLQKGDLSEGYDASREKKSSFSLTVTSAQKNEMAVFLCASSRLGSAETLYFGSGTRLTVL.